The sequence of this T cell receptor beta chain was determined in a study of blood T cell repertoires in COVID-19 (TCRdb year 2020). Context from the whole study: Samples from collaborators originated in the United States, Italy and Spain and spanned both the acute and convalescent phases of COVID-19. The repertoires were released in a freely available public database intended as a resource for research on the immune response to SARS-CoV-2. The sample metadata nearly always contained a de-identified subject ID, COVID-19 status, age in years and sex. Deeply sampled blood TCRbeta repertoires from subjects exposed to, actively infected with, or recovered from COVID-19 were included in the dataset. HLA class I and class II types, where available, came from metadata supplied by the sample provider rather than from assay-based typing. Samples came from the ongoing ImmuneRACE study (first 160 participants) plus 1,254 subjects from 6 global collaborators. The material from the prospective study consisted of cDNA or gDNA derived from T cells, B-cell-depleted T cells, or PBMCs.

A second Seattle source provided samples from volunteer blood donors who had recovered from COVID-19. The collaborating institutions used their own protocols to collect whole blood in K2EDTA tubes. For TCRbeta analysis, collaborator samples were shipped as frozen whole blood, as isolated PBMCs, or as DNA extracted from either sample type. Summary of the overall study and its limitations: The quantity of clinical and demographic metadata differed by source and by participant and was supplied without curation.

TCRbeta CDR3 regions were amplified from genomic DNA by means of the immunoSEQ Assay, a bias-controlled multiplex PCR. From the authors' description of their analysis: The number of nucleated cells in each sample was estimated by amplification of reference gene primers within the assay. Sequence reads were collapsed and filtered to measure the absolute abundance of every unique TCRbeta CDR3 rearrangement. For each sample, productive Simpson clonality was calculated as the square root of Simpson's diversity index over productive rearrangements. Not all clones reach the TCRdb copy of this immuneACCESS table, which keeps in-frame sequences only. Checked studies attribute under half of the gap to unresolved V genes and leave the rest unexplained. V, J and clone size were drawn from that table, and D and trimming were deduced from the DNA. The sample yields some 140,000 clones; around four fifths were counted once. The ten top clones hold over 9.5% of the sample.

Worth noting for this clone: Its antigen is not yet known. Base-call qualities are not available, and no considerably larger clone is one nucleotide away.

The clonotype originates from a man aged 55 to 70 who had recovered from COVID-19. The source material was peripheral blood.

The CDR3 corresponds to CSGARANYGYTF. The nucleotide sequence is TGCAGCGGGGCCCGAGCTAACTATGGCTACACCTTC. This receptor chain uses TRBV29-1 and TRBJ1-2; the D gene assignment is ambiguous. V gives up 7 bases and J gives up 0 bases, and the segment between their germline ends measures 9 bases. The CDR3 contains 12 residues, cysteine and phenylalanine counted. Solely the CDR3 DNA is kept, with 36 bases framed from the first base. The germline V gene sets CDR1 to SQVTM and CDR2 to ANQGSEA.